This T cell receptor beta chain was found in a study of neoadjuvant nivolumab and ipilimumab in lung cancer. Study-level background: Nivolumab 3 mg/kg was given days 1, 15 and 29, plus ipilimumab 1 mg/kg day 1 in combination. Study outcomes and limitations: Resected tumors had greater TCR richness and clonality than uninvolved lung. TCR receptors were sequenced in few samples. Resected-tumor TCR richness correlated positively with pretherapy blood richness.

About this clone itself: Its antigen remains unidentified.

Measured with immunoSEQ multiplex PCR; TCRdb has only the in-frame clones, and not every one. The sample lists 26,000 or so clones; 65% to 85% were seen once. Per germline, CDR1 SGHAT and CDR2 FQDESV (reference sequence). The CDR3 extends over 14 amino acids. The germline V and J ends were trimmed by 4 bases and 0 bases, with 9 bases remaining between them. The sample consisted of tumor tissue, taken after neoadjuvant nivolumab, alone or with ipilimumab, at or shortly before surgery. V usage is TRBV11-1 and J usage is TRBJ1-1; D gene unclear. The source is an adult with non-small cell lung cancer. This CDR3 reads CASSSDGLNTEAFF. The DNA of the CDR3 is TGTGCCAGCAGCTCCGACGGGTTGAACACTGAAGCTTTCTTT.